This T cell receptor beta chain originates from a study of blood T cell repertoires in COVID-19 (dated by TCRdb to 2018 to 2020). Some background on the complete study: The collaborator samples originated in the United States, Italy and Spain and spanned the acute and convalescent phases of COVID-19. The material from the prospective study consisted of cDNA or gDNA derived from T cells, B-cell-depleted T cells, or PBMCs. Deeply sampled blood TCRbeta repertoires from subjects exposed to, actively infected with, or recovered from COVID-19 were included in the dataset. The repertoires were released in a freely available public database meant as a resource for research on the immune response to SARS-CoV-2. The samples were drawn from two sources: the first 160 participants of the ongoing ImmuneRACE study, and fewer than 1,500 subjects contributed by 6 global collaborators. The sample metadata nearly always contained a de-identified subject ID, COVID-19 status, age in years and sex. HLA class I and class II types, where available, came from metadata supplied by the sample provider rather than from assay-based typing.

One collaborating source in Seattle enrolled patients while the patients were actively infected and followed the patients over time throughout the course of disease. Each collaborating institution followed its own protocols to collect whole blood in K2EDTA tubes. For TCRbeta analysis, collaborator samples were shipped as frozen whole blood, as isolated PBMCs, or as DNA extracted from either sample type. TCRbeta CDR3 regions were amplified from genomic DNA using the immunoSEQ Assay, a bias-controlled multiplex PCR. Per the authors' processing: The number of nucleated cells in each sample was estimated by amplification of reference gene primers within the assay. Sequence reads were collapsed and filtered to measure the absolute abundance of every unique TCRbeta CDR3 rearrangement. For each sample, productive Simpson clonality was calculated as the square root of Simpson's diversity index over productive rearrangements. The table was pulled from immuneACCESS by TCRdb, which kept in-frame rearrangements only. Such tables lose some clones; where checked, under half of the loss comes from unresolved V genes, and the rest has no known cause. That table gives V, J and clone size, and the DNA gave D and trimming. This sample is represented by around 340,000 clones; 86% of them were singletons. Jointly, the top ten make up about 7% of the sample.

Paper-wide results and their limitations: Clinical and demographic metadata were provided uncurated, with the amount varying by source and participant.

CDR1 and CDR2, looked up from the germline V gene (reference sequence), are SGHNT and YYREEE. Measured from the cysteine to the phenylalanine, the CDR3 is 14 residues long. Only CDR3 DNA remains: 42 bases, in frame from the first base. Trimming leaves V shorter by 6 bases and J shorter by 3 bases, with the junction holding 4 bases beyond the gene matches. As concerns this clone: It has no known antigen specificity. Per-base quality was not reported, and no clone a single base away is much larger than it.

This receptor was obtained from a woman aged 60 to 75 with COVID-19, enrolled during active disease. Recombination joined TRBV5-4 with TRBJ2-3; 10 nucleotides in the junction match TRBD1. The sample comprised peripheral blood. The CDR3 protein: CASIVDRGTDTQYF. The DNA sequence follows: TGTGCCAGCATTGTGGACAGGGGGACAGATACGCAGTATTTT.